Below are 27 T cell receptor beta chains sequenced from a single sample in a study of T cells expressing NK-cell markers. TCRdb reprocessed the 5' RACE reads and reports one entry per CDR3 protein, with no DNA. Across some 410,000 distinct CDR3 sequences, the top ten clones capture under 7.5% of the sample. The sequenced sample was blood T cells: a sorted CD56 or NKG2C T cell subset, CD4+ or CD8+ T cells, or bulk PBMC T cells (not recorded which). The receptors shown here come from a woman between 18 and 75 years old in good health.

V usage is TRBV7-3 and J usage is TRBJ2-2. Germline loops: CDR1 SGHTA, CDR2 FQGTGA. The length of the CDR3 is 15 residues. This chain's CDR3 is CASSRGSLNTGELFF. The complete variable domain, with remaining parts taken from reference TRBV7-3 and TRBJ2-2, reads GAGVSQTPSNKVTEKGKYVELRCDPISGHTALYWYRQSLGQGPEFLIYFQGTGAADDSGLPNDRFFAVRPEGSVSTLKIQRTERGDSAVYLCASSRGSLNTGELFFGEGSRLTVL.

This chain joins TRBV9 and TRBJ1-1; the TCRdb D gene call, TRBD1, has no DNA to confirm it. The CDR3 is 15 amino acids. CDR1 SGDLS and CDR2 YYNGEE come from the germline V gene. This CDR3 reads CASSADYRGNTEAFF.

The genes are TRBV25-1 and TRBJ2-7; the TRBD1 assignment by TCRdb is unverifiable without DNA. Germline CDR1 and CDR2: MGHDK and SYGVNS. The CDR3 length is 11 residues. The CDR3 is CASSLTGVQYF.

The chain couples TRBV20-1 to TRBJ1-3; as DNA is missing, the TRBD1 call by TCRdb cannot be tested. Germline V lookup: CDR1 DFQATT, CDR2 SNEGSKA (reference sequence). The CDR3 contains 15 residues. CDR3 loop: CSARDRTFSGNTIYF.

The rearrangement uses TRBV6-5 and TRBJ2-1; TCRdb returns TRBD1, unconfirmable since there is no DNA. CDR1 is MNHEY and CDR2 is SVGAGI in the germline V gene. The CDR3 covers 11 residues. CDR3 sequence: CASSTSRQQFF.

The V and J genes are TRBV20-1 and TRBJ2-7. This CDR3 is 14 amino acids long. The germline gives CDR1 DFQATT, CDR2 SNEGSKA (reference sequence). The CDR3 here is CSARDSATTYEQYF.

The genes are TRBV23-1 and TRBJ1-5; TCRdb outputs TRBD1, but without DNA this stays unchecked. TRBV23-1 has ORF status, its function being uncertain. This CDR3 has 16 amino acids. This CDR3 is CASSRRGPGRNQPQHF.

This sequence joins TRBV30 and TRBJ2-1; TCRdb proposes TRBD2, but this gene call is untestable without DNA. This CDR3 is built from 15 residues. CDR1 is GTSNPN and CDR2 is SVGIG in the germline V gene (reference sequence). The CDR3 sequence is CAWGDRDSFYNEQFF.

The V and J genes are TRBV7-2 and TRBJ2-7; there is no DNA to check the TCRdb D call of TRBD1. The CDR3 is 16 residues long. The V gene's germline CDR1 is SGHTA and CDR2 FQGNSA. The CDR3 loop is CASSLGWDRGLYEQYF.

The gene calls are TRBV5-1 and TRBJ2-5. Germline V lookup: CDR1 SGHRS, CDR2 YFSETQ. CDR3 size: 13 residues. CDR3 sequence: CASSLVPGETQYF.

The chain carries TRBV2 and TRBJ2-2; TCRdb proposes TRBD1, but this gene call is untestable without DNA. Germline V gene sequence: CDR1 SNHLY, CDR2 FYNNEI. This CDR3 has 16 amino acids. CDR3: CASSEVGQLNTGELFF.

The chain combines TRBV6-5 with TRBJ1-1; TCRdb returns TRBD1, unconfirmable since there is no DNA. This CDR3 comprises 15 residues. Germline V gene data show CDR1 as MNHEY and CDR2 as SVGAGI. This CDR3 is CASIIATGMNTEAFF.

CDR3: CASSLTSGVMRNSPLHF. The rearrangement joins TRBV7-9 to TRBJ1-6. Looked up from germline, CDR1 is SEHNR and CDR2 is FQNEAQ (reference sequence). The CDR3 has 17 residues.

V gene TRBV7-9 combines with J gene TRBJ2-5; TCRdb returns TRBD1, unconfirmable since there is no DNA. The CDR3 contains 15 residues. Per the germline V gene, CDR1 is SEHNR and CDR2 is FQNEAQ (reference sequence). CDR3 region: CASSQASGTEETQYF.

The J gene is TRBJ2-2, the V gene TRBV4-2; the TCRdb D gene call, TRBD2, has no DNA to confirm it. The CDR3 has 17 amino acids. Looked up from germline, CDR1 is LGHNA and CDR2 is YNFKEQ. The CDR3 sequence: CASSQPSGGANTGELFF.

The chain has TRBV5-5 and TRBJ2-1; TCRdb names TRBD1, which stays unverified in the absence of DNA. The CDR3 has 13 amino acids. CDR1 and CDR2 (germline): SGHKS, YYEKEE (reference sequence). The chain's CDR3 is CASSLWVGTGQFF. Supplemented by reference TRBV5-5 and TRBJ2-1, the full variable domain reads DAGVTQSPTHLIKTRGQQVTLRCSPISGHKSVSWYQQVLGQGPQFIFQYYEKEERGRGNFPDRFSARQFPNYSSELNVNALLLGDSALYLCASSLWVGTGQFFGPGTRLTVL.

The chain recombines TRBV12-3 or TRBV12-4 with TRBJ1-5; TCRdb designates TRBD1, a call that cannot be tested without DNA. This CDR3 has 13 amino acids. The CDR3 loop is CASRRGGNQPQHF.

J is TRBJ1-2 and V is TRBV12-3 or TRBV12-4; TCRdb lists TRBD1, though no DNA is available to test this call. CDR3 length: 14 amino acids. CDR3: CASSQGTAAYGYTF.

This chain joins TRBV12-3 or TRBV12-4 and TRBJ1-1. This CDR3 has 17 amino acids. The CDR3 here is CASSFFPIGVKDTEAFF.

The CDR3 sequence: CASSEGARVGQPQHF. The rearrangement joins TRBV5-1 to TRBJ1-5; TCRdb's D call, TRBD1, is unchecked because there is no DNA. This CDR3 has 15 residues. Germline CDR1 SGHRS, CDR2 YFSETQ. Using reference TRBV5-1 and TRBJ1-5 for the parts outside the CDR3, the full variable domain is KAGVTQTPRYLIKTRGQQVTLSCSPISGHRSVSWYQQTPGQGLQFLFEYFSETQRNKGNFPGRFSGRQFSNSRSEMNVSTLELGDSALYLCASSEGARVGQPQHFGDGTRLSIL.

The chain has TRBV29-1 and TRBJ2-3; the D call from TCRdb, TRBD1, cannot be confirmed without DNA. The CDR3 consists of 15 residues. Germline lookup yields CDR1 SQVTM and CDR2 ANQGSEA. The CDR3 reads CSVPSLGGSGDTQYF.

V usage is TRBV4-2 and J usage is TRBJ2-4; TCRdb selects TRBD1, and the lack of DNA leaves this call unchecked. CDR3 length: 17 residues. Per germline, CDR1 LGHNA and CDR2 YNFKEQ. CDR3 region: CASSQEGQGAAKNIQYF.

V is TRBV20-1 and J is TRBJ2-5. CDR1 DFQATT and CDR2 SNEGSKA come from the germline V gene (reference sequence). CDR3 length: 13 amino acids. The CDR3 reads CSFQDAKQETQYF.

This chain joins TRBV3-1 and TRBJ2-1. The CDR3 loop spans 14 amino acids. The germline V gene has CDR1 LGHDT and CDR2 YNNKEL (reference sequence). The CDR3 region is CASSQGGRSNEQFF.

The CDR3 sequence: CASSLWGTYNEQFF. J is TRBJ2-1 and V is TRBV7-2; TCRdb's D gene call, TRBD1, goes unchecked for lack of DNA. Looked up from germline, CDR1 is SGHTA and CDR2 is FQGNSA. The CDR3 runs 14 residues. Looking up the rest from reference TRBV7-2 and TRBJ2-1 gives the full variable domain: GAGVSQSPSNKVTEKGKDVELRCDPISGHTALYWYRQSLGQGLEFLIYFQGNSAPDKSGLPSDRFSAERTGGSVSTLTIQRTQQEDSAVYLCASSLWGTYNEQFFGPGTRLTVL.

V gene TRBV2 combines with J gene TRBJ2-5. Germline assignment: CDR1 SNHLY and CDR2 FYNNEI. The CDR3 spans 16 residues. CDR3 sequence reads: CASSTGLPTYQETQYF.

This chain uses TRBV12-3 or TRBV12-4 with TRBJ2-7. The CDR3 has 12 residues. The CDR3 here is CASSLIAHEQYF.